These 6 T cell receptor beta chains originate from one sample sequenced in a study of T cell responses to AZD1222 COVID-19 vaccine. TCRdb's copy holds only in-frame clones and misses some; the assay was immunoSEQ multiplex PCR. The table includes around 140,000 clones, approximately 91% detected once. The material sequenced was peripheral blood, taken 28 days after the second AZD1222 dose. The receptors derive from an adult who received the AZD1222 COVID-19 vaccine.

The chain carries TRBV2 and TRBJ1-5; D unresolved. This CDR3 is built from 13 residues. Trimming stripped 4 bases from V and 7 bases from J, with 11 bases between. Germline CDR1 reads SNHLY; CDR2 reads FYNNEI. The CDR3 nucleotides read TGTGCCAGCAGTGGGGTGGAGGTACAGCCCCAGCATTTT. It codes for CASSGVEVQPQHF.

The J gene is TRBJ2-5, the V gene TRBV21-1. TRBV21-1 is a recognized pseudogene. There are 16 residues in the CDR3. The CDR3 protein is CASRRSGPFNRETQYF. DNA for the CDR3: TGTGCCAGCCGTCGGTCGGGACCCTTCAATCGGGAGACCCAGTACTTC.

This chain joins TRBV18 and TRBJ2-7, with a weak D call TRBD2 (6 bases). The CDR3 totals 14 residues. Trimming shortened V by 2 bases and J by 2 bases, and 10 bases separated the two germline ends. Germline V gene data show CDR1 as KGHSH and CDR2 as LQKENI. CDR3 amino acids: CASSPFSGTYEQYF. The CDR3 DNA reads TGTGCCAGCTCACCATTTAGCGGTACCTACGAGCAGTACTTC.

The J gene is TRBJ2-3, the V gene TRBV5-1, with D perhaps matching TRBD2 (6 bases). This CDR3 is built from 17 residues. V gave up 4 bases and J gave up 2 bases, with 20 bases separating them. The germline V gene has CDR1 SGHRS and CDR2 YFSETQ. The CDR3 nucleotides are TGCGCCAGCAGCAGCTTCGTACGGCTAGCGCACACAGATACGCAGTATTTT. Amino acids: CASSSFVRLAHTDTQYF.

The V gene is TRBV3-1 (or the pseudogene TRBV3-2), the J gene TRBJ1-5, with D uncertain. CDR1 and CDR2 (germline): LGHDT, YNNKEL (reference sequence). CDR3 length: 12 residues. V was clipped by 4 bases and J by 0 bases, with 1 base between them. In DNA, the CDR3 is TGTGCCAGCAGCCTTAGCAATCAGCCCCAGCATTTT. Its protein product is CASSLSNQPQHF.

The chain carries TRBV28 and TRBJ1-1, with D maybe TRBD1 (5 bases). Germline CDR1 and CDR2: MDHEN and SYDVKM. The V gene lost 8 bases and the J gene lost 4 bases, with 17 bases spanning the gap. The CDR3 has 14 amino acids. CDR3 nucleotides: TGTGCCAGCGTAATCGTCGGGGGGAGCACTGAAGCTTTCTTT. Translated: CASVIVGGSTEAFF.